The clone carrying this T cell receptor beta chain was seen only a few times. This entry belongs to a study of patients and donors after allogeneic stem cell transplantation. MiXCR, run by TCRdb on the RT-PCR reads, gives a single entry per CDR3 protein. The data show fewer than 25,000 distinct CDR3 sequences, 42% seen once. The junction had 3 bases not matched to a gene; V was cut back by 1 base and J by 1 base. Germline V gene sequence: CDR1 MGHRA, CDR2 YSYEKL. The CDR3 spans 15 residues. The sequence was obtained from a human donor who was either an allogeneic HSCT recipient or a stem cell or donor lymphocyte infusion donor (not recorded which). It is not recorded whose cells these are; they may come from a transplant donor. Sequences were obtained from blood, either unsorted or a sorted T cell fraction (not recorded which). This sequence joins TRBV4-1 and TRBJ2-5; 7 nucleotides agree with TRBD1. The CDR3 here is CASSQGQGVQETQYF. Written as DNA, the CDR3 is TGCGCCAGCAGCCAAGGGCAGGGGGTCCAAGAGACCCAGTACTTC.